The source of this T cell receptor (beta chain) is a study of cytomegalovirus exposure and HLA in healthy donors. 13 Jbeta primers and 60 Vbeta primers were used for the PCR. Here immunoSEQ multiplex PCR was the method, and the copy in TCRdb shows in-frame clones only, minus some. The sample includes 100,000 to 150,000 clones, roughly 80% of them seen just once. Germline CDR1 and CDR2: SGDLS and YYNGEE. V lost 3 bases and J lost 0, with 14 bases in between. The CDR3 runs to 16 residues. The genes are TRBV9 and TRBJ2-3, with D unclear. This TCR was recovered from a man in his late teens or twenties in good health and CMV-seropositive. The sequencing input was PBMCs. In nucleotides, the CDR3 is TGTGCCAGCAGCGAGGAAAAGAGGTCTAGCACAGATACGCAGTATTTT. Translating it yields CASSEEKRSSTDTQYF. Combining the CDR3 with reference TRBV9 and TRBJ2-3 gives the whole variable domain DSGVTQTPKHLITATGQRVTLRCSPRSGDLSVYWYQQSLDQGLQFLIQYYNGEERAKGNILERFSAQQFPDLHSELNLSSLELGDSALYFCASSEEKRSSTDTQYFGPGTRLTVL.